This T cell receptor (beta chain) stems from a study of blood T cell repertoires in COVID-19 (dated by TCRdb to 2020 to 2022). With respect to the entire study: Samples from collaborators originated in the United States, Italy and Spain and spanned both the acute and convalescent phases of COVID-19. The material from the prospective study consisted of cDNA or gDNA derived from T cells, B-cell-depleted T cells, or PBMCs. Subjects who had been exposed to COVID-19, were actively infected with it, or had recovered from it provided the deeply sampled blood TCRbeta repertoires that made up the dataset. The repertoires were released in a freely available public database meant as a resource for research on the immune response to SARS-CoV-2. The samples were drawn from the first 160 participants of the ongoing ImmuneRACE study and from 950 to 1,500 subjects provided by 6 global collaborators. Nearly every sample came with metadata listing a de-identified subject ID, COVID-19 status, age in years and sex. Where available, HLA class I and class II types were obtained from metadata supplied by the sample provider rather than from assay-based typing.

TCRbeta CDR3 regions were amplified from genomic DNA using the immunoSEQ Assay, a bias-controlled multiplex PCR. The published analysis was carried out like this. Within the assay, amplification of reference gene primers was used to estimate how many nucleated cells each sample contained. Sequence reads were collapsed and filtered to measure the absolute abundance of every unique TCRbeta CDR3 rearrangement. Productive Simpson clonality was computed per sample as the square root of Simpson's diversity index over productive rearrangements. TCRdb limited this immuneACCESS table to in-frame rearrangements with V and J called. A share of clones is missing; checked studies link under half to unresolved V genes, and the rest is unexplained. V and J calls and clone size are those listed in that table; D and trimming were worked out from the DNA. This sample holds more than 100,000 clones; more than 75% were observed only once. The top ten constitute more than 25% of the sample.

V is cut back by 6 bases and J by 2 bases, with 6 bases in the junction unmatched. The germline V gene provides CDR1 KGHSH and CDR2 LQKENI. The CDR3 has 16 amino acids, counting the end cysteine and phenylalanine. Of the read, only the CDR3 DNA is kept; its 48 bases are in frame from base 1. Each collaborating institution followed its own protocols to collect whole blood in K2EDTA tubes. For TCRbeta analysis, collaborators shipped samples in one of three forms: frozen whole blood, isolated PBMCs, or DNA extracted from either of those sample types. Broad study findings and their caveats: The quantity of clinical and demographic metadata differed by source and by participant and was supplied without curation.

For this clone: What this receptor recognizes is not known. Base qualities are missing; no much larger clone stands one base away.

The V and J genes are TRBV18 and TRBJ1-5; 11 bases in the junction line up with TRBD1. The sample comprised peripheral blood. The clonotype comes from a woman between 70 and 85 years old with acute or convalescent COVID-19. The CDR3 corresponds to CASSPGTGGGNQPQHF. Here is the DNA: TGTGCCAGCTCCCCCGGGACAGGGGGAGGCAATCAGCCCCAGCATTTT.